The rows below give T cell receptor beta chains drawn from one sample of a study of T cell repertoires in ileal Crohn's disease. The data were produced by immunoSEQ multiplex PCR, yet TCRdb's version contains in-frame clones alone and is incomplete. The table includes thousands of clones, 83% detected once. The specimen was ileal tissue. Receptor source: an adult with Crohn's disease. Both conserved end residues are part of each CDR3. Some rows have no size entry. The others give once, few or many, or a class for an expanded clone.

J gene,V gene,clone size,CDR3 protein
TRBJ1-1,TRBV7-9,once,CASSLEQGGGYNTEAFF
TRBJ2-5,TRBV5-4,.,CASSFPQAGSQETQYF
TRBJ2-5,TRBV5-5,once,CASSLGLAVGETQYF
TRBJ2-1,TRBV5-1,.,CASSSLSNEQFF
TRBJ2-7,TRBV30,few,CAWSSLYRGEQYF
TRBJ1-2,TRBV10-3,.,CAIRPTQNYGYTF
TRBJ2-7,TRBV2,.,CASSGVLVGEQYF
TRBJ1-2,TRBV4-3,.,CASSQELGGVYGYTF
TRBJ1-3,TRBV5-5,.,CASSLGGTGNTIYF
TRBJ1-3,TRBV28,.,CASTPDSSGNTIYF
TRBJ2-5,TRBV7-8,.,CASSFTGTPQETQYF
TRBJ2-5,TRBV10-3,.,CAIRSASGGQETQYF
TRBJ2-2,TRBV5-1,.,CASSLGQGVNTGELFF
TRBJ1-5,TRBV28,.,CASSPTGVRQPQHF
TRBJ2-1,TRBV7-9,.,CASSYTSGKDNEQFF
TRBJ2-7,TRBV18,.,CASSPPTRVGEQYF
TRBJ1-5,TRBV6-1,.,CASSDSRGGAQPQHF
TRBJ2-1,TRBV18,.,CASSPKAAPGGSEQFF
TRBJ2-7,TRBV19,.,CASSIKAGAYEQYF
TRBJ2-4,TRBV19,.,CASSQQGGENIQYF
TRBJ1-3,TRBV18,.,CASSPSGFGAGNTIYF
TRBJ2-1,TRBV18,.,CASSEGGPSNEQFF